Presented here are 5 T cell receptor beta chains from one specimen sequenced in a study of technical replicates of blood from several donors (dated 2017 in TCRdb). Preparation of the library involved the immunoSEQ multiplex PCR assay. TCRdb took this table from immuneACCESS and kept in-frame rearrangements with V and J called. Such tables lack part of the clones; where checked against another copy, unresolved V genes explain under half of the gap, and the rest is unexplained. The sample records about 86,000 clones, roughly 95% of which are singletons. The ten largest clonotypes hold 0.3% to 0.45% of the sample. Material for sequencing was T cells isolated from PBMCs. These receptors were collected from a human donor in good health.

Note on this clone: One end of the junction fails to match germline, which may point to a read error. The chain has TRBV7-7 and TRBJ2-2, with 11 bases matching TRBD2. CDR1 is SSHAT, CDR2 FNYEAQ, per germline (reference sequence). The CDR3 is 18 amino acids. CDR3 coding DNA: TGTGCTAGCAGCTTACGGCTAGCGGGAGGACCCGAAACCGGGGAGCTGTTTTTT. Protein sequence: CASSLRLAGGPETGELFF.

The chain recombines TRBV11-3 with TRBJ2-7; D is possibly TRBD1 (6 bases). The CDR3 is made up of 16 amino acids. Germline CDR1 and CDR2: SGHNT and YENEEA. V shed 4 bases and J shed 4 bases, with 20 bases lying between them. CDR3 nucleotides: TGTGCCAGCAGCTCCATCCCCGACAGGACCCTTTACGAGCAGTACTTC. As protein: CASSSIPDRTLYEQYF.

The chain is built from TRBV25-1 and TRBJ2-7; 7 nucleotides agree with TRBD2. Looked up from germline, CDR1 is MGHDK and CDR2 is SYGVNS. V dropped 2 bases and J dropped 3; count of bases not matched to a gene: 4. The CDR3 is made up of 14 amino acids. CDR3 residues: CASSEGSGDYEQYF. DNA for the CDR3: TGTGCCAGCAGTGAAGGCAGCGGGGACTACGAGCAGTACTTC.

This rearrangement joins TRBV6-5 to TRBJ1-2, with a possible D match to TRBD1 (6 bases). The CDR3 spans 13 residues. Germline CDR1 reads MNHEY; CDR2 reads SVGAGI. The V end lost 6 bases, the J end lost 8 bases, and 16 bases lay between the germline ends. Here the CDR3 reads CASSQSGVTGYTF. In DNA, the CDR3 is TGTGCCAGCAGCCAGTCAGGGGTGACGGGCTACACCTTC.

The chain is built from TRBV7-9 and TRBJ2-7; D gene ambiguous. The V end was cut by 6 bases, the J end by 0 bases, with 6 bases between. Per germline, CDR1 SEHNR and CDR2 FQNEAQ (reference sequence). CDR3 length: 12 residues. The CDR3: CASRGSSYEQYF. For the CDR3, the DNA is TGTGCCAGCAGGGGCTCCTCCTACGAGCAGTACTTC.